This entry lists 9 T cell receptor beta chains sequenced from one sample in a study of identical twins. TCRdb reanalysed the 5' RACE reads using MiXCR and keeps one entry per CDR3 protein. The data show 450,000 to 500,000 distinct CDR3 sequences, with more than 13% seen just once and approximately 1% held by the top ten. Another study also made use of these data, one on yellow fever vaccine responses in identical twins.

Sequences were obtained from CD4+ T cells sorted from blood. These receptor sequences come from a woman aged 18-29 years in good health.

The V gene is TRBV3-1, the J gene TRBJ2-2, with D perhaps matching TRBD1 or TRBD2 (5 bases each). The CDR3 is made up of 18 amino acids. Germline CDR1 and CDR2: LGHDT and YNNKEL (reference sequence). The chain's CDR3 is CTISLARTGTSNTGELFF. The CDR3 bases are TGTACCATCAGTTTAGCGCGAACCGGGACCTCGAACACCGGGGAGCTGTTTTTT. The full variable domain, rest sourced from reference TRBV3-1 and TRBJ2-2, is DTAVSQTPKYLVTQMGNDKSIKCEQNLGHDTMYWYKQDSKKFLKIMFSYNNKELIINETVPNRFSPKSPDKAHLNLHINSLELGDSAVYFCTISLARTGTSNTGELFFGEGSRLTVL.

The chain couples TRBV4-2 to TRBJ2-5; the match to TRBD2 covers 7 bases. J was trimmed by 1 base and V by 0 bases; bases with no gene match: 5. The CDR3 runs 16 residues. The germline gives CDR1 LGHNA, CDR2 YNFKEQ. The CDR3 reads CASSQDTASGQETQYF. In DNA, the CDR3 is TGTGCCAGCAGCCAAGATACGGCTAGCGGCCAAGAGACCCAGTACTTC.

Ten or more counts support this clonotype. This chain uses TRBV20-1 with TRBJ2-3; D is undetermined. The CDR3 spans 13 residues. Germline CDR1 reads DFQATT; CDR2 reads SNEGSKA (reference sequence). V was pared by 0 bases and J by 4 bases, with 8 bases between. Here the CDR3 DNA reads TGCAGTGCTAGAGATCAAGGGTCAGATACGCAGTATTTT. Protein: CSARDQGSDTQYF.

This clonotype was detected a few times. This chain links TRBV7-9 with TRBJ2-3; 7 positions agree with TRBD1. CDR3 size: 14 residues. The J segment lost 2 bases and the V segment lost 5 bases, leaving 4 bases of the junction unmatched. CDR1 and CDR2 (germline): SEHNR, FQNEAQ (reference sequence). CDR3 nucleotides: TGTGCCAGCAGCACAGGGGTTTTCACAGATACGCAGTATTTT. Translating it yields CASSTGVFTDTQYF. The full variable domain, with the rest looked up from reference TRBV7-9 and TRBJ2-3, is DTGVSQNPRHKITKRGQNVTFRCDPISEHNRLYWYRQTLGQGPEFLTYFQNEAQLEKSRLLSDRFSAERPKGSFSTLEIQRTEQGDSAMYLCASSTGVFTDTQYFGPGTRLTVL.

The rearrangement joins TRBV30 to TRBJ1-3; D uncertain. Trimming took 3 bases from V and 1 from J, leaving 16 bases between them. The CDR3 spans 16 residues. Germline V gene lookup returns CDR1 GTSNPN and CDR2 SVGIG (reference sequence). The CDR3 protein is CAWRAIGRQSGNTIYF. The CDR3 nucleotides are TGTGCCTGGAGGGCGATCGGACGGCAGTCTGGAAACACCATATATTTT.

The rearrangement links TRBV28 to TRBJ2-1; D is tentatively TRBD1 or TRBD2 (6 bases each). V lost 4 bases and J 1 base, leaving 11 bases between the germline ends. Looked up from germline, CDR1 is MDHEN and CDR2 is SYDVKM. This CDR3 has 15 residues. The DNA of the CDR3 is TGTGCCAGCAGTTCAGGAGGGGGATCCTACAATGAGCAGTTCTTC. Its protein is CASSSGGGSYNEQFF.

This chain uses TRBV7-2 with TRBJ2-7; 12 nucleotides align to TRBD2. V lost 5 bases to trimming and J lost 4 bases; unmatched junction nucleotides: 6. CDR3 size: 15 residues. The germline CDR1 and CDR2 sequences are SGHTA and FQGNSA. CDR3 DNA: TGTGCCAGCAGCCAACTAGCGGGGGGTGTTTACGAGCAGTACTTC. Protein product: CASSQLAGGVYEQYF.

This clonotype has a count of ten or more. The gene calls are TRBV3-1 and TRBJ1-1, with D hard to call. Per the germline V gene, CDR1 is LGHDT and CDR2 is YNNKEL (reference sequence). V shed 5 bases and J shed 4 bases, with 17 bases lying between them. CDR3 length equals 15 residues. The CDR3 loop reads CASSSPGDWSTEAFF. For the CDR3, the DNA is TGTGCCAGCAGCTCCCCGGGTGACTGGAGCACTGAAGCTTTCTTT.

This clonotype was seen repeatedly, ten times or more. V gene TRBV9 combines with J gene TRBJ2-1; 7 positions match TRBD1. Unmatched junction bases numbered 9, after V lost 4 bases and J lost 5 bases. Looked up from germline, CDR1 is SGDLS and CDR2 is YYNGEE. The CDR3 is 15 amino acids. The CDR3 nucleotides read TGTGCCAGCAGCTTCCCCGGGACAGTTGACAATGAGCAGTTCTTC. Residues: CASSFPGTVDNEQFF.